A selection of T cell receptor beta chains follows, all from one sample in a study of T cell responses to AZD1222 COVID-19 vaccine. Here immunoSEQ multiplex PCR was the method, and the copy in TCRdb shows in-frame clones only, minus some. The sample includes approximately 140,000 clones, more than 85% seen only once; the top ten take more than 1.3%. Sequencing was performed on peripheral blood, taken on day 0 of AZD1222 vaccination. The receptor set was obtained from an adult in good health. CDR3s include the opening cysteine and the closing phenylalanine or tryptophan. The order of the fields is J gene, V gene, CDR3 protein.

J gene: TRBJ2-2
V gene: TRBV27
CDR3 protein: CASSPGRVSLETGELFF

J gene: TRBJ2-2
V gene: TRBV7-3
CDR3 protein: CASSSIGGDTGELFF

J gene: TRBJ1-2
V gene: TRBV6-5
CDR3 protein: CASSYYGGYTF

J gene: TRBJ2-1
V gene: TRBV27
CDR3 protein: CASREGLAGNNEQFF

J gene: TRBJ2-5
V gene: TRBV10-1
CDR3 protein: CASSELTSGKETQYF

J gene: TRBJ2-1
V gene: TRBV9
CDR3 protein: CASSVGGGVSSEQFF

J gene: TRBJ2-1
V gene: TRBV10-1
CDR3 protein: CASSADRANEQFF

J gene: TRBJ1-1
V gene: TRBV11-3
CDR3 protein: CASSSIGRTNTEAFF

J gene: TRBJ1-2
V gene: TRBV21-1
CDR3 protein: CASSAEPTGPAVYGYTF

J gene: TRBJ2-1
V gene: TRBV14
CDR3 protein: CASSQELSTPGQFF

J gene: TRBJ2-5
V gene: TRBV7-3
CDR3 protein: CASSQAGGQETQYF

J gene: TRBJ2-2
V gene: TRBV7-6
CDR3 protein: CASSLGRGATGELFF

J gene: TRBJ1-2
V gene: TRBV18
CDR3 protein: CASSTLPGQNDGGYTF

J gene: TRBJ1-1
V gene: TRBV4-1
CDR3 protein: CASSQEPRGRTEAFF

J gene: TRBJ2-5
V gene: TRBV11-3
CDR3 protein: CASSLDPRQLATQETQYF

J gene: TRBJ1-6
V gene: TRBV5-5
CDR3 protein: CASSPSGTGGSTPLHF

J gene: TRBJ1-5
V gene: TRBV6-5
CDR3 protein: CASSYQGNSQPQHF

J gene: TRBJ1-6
V gene: TRBV30
CDR3 protein: CASGGEGKSPLHF

J gene: TRBJ2-3
V gene: TRBV7-2
CDR3 protein: CASSFPQGRGDTQYF

J gene: TRBJ2-6
V gene: TRBV3-1/TRBV3-2
CDR3 protein: CASSLEARGQVEYSGANVLTF

J gene: TRBJ1-2
V gene: TRBV11-2
CDR3 protein: CASSAGGGGYTF

J gene: TRBJ2-1
V gene: TRBV27
CDR3 protein: CASSPLAGLIPGSYNEQFF

J gene: TRBJ1-1
V gene: TRBV3-1/TRBV3-2
CDR3 protein: CASSQKGRNTEAFF

J gene: TRBJ1-2
V gene: TRBV4-3
CDR3 protein: CASSQAPGGGYGYTF

J gene: TRBJ2-2
V gene: TRBV20-1
CDR3 protein: CSASGLAGLAGELFF